These 21 T cell receptor beta chains originate from one sample sequenced in a study of T cell responses to AZD1222 COVID-19 vaccine. Using immunoSEQ multiplex PCR, the repertoire was profiled, and TCRdb retains in-frame clones only, with some absent. The data show 150,000 or so clones, with just over 90% seen just once and about 7% held by the top ten. The sequencing used peripheral blood, collected on day 0 of AZD1222 vaccination. Source of these receptors: an adult in good health.

J is TRBJ2-7 and V is TRBV7-2, with 13 bases fitting TRBD2. CDR3 length equals 19 residues. The V gene end was trimmed by 3 bases and the J gene end by 3 bases; junction bases not matched to a gene: 14. Germline-derived CDR1 and CDR2 are SGHTA and FQGNSA. For the CDR3, the DNA is TGTGCCAGCAGCTTCGGCGGAGGGCCACTAGCGGGGGGGTTCTACGAGCAGTACTTC. Translated: CASSFGGGPLAGGFYEQYF.

This clone was recorded a few times. The V gene is TRBV19, the J gene TRBJ1-5; D not certain. This CDR3 region has 15 residues. The germline V gene has CDR1 LNHDA and CDR2 SQIVND (reference sequence). V dropped 0 bases and J dropped 4 bases, with 10 bases sitting between them. CDR3 DNA sequence: TGTGCCAGTAGTATAGATGGAAGCAAAAATCAGCCCCAGCATTTT. It translates to CASSIDGSKNQPQHF.

The genes are TRBV19 and TRBJ2-2, with 7 bases matching TRBD2. This CDR3 spans 14 amino acids. The V and J ends lost 4 bases and 1 base, in that order; junction bases with no gene match: 0. CDR1 is LNHDA, CDR2 SQIVND, per germline (reference sequence). CDR3 DNA sequence: TGTGCCAGTAGTAGCGGGGGGAACACCGGGGAGCTGTTTTTT. It translates to CASSSGGNTGELFF.

The V call is TRBV10-2, the J call TRBJ2-1; 9 nucleotides align to TRBD2. With 3 bases clipped from V and 8 bases from J, the junction kept 8 bases outside the gene matches. CDR1 is WSHSY and CDR2 is SAAADI in the germline V gene. The CDR3 is 15 amino acids. The CDR3 nucleotides are TGCGCCAGCAGTGACAGAGAGCGGGGGGTCTATGAGCAGTTCTTC. This codes for CASSDRERGVYEQFF.

The genes are TRBV6-5 and TRBJ2-3, with D possibly TRBD1 on 6 matching bases. The V end was cut by 7 bases, the J end by 9 bases, with 14 bases between. The germline V gene has CDR1 MNHEY and CDR2 SVGAGI. The CDR3 has 12 amino acids. CDR3 sequence: CASNRAWETQYF. In DNA form, the CDR3 reads TGTGCCAGCAACAGGGCCTGGGAAACGCAGTATTTT.

CDR3 sequence reads: CASSGLLKGWDTGELFF. The DNA of the CDR3 is TGTGCCAGTAGTGGGCTGCTGAAAGGGTGGGACACCGGGGAGCTGTTTTTT. V gene TRBV19 combines with J gene TRBJ2-2; D not certain. The CDR3 covers 17 residues. CDR1 and CDR2 (germline): LNHDA, SQIVND (reference sequence). Between the trimmed V and J ends, which lost 5 bases and 3 bases, there was a span of 19 bases.

The V and J genes are TRBV5-1 and TRBJ1-6; 8 nucleotides align to TRBD1. Germline V gene lookup returns CDR1 SGHRS and CDR2 YFSETQ. The CDR3 is made up of 15 amino acids. V trimming: 0 bases; J trimming: 9 bases; junction bases outside the gene matches: 5. Here the CDR3 reads CASSLGSGGFSPLHF. CDR3 in DNA: TGCGCCAGCAGCTTGGGGTCAGGGGGCTTTTCACCCCTCCACTTT.

V and J are TRBV25-1 and TRBJ2-3; 9 bases line up with TRBD2. Germline lookup yields CDR1 MGHDK and CDR2 SYGVNS. This CDR3 contains 16 residues. The trim removed 6 bases at V and 4 bases at J, leaving 11 bases unmatched. CDR3 sequence: CASRGLGGGVPDTQYF. The CDR3 DNA is TGTGCCAGCAGGGGCCTTGGCGGGGGGGTTCCAGATACGCAGTATTTT.

This chain joins TRBV12-3 or TRBV12-4 and TRBJ2-3; D not certain. This CDR3 is 12 amino acids long. With 3 bases removed from V and 8 bases from J, the gap between germline ends came to 9 bases. CDR3 bases: TGTGCCAGCAGTTTCGGGCAGGCTACGCAGTATTTT. The encoded protein is CASSFGQATQYF.

The gene calls are TRBV7-2 and TRBJ1-1; D not resolved. With 2 bases removed from V and 1 base from J, the gap between germline ends came to 11 bases. CDR3 length: 15 amino acids. Germline assignment: CDR1 SGHTA and CDR2 FQGNSA. The DNA of the CDR3 is TGTGCCAGCAGCTTATATGCGGGAAAGAACACTGAAGCTTTCTTT. This encodes CASSLYAGKNTEAFF.

The chain recombines TRBV29-1 with TRBJ1-2; TRBD1 might be the D (5 bases). The ends were cut back, 1 base at V and 6 bases at J, with 9 bases in the middle. The CDR3 spans 12 residues. The germline CDR1 and CDR2 sequences are SQVTM and ANQGSEA. CDR3 sequence: CSVEGRGNGYTF. CDR3 nucleotides: TGCAGCGTTGAAGGGCGGGGGAATGGCTACACCTTC.

The count of this clone is one. The chain recombines TRBV7-2 with TRBJ2-3, with 10 positions matching TRBD1. The trim removed 4 bases at V and 3 bases at J, leaving 4 bases unmatched. The germline CDR1 and CDR2 sequences are SGHTA and FQGNSA. CDR3 size: 15 residues. CDR3 coding DNA: TGTGCCAGCAGCTCCGGACAGGGGGGGACAGATACGCAGTATTTT. Translation gives CASSSGQGGTDTQYF.

The chain uses TRBV10-1 and TRBJ2-7; D is unclear. This CDR3 contains 14 residues. Trimming took 10 bases from V and 2 from J, leaving 18 bases between them. CDR1 is WNHNN and CDR2 is SYGVQD in the germline V gene (reference sequence). The CDR3 bases are TGCGCCACCTCCCCAGACTCTGGAACCTACGAGCAGTACTTC. It encodes CATSPDSGTYEQYF.

This chain links TRBV6-2 or TRBV6-3 with TRBJ1-5; TRBD1 matches at 8 bases. Trimming took 4 bases from V and 2 from J; bases not matched to a gene: 4. Germline V CDR1 and CDR2: MNHEY, SVGEGT. This CDR3 is 15 amino acids long. The CDR3 loop is CASSWPGGRNQPQHF. CDR3 DNA sequence: TGTGCCAGCAGTTGGCCAGGGGGCCGCAATCAGCCCCAGCATTTT.

The J gene is TRBJ2-7, the V gene TRBV6-5, with TRBD1 matching 7 bases. The J segment lost 2 bases and the V segment lost 5 bases, leaving 6 bases of the junction unmatched. The CDR3 contains 14 residues. From germline, CDR1 is MNHEY and CDR2 SVGAGI. The DNA of the CDR3 is TGTGCCAGCAGTACCTACCAGGGGGCCTACGAGCAGTACTTC. Protein: CASSTYQGAYEQYF.

The chain recombines TRBV5-6 with TRBJ1-5; D possibly corresponds to TRBD1 (5 bases). The CDR3 is made up of 16 amino acids. Germline assignment: CDR1 SGHDT and CDR2 YYEEEE. The V end was cut by 0 bases, the J end by 2 bases, with 12 bases between. CDR3 sequence reads: CASSLAGGFGNQPQHF. CDR3 DNA sequence: TGTGCCAGCAGCTTGGCGGGGGGATTCGGCAATCAGCCCCAGCATTTT.

This clone has only a few counts. V is TRBV30 and J is TRBJ1-3; D gene ambiguous. CDR1 and CDR2 from the germline V gene are GTSNPN and SVGIG (reference sequence). The CDR3 length is 10 residues. Trimming took off 8 bases at V and 8 bases at J, with 10 bases between the two ends. CDR3: CAGRSDTIYF. CDR3 DNA: TGTGCCGGTCGATCAGACACCATATATTTT.

This rearrangement joins TRBV30 to TRBJ2-2, with 9 bases aligning to TRBD1. Trimming at V came to 5 bases and at J to 4 bases, leaving 5 bases not matched to a gene. The CDR3 covers 14 residues. The germline gives CDR1 GTSNPN, CDR2 SVGIG (reference sequence). The CDR3 here is CAWSPGQGTGELFF. DNA for the CDR3: TGTGCCTGGTCCCCGGGACAGGGCACCGGGGAGCTGTTTTTT.

This clone came up once. This rearrangement joins TRBV28 to TRBJ2-2; 8 bases match TRBD2. With V trimmed by 7 bases and J by 2 bases, 9 bases remained unmatched. Germline CDR1 MDHEN, CDR2 SYDVKM. CDR3 length equals 16 residues. CDR3 sequence reads: CASIPSGLPNTGELFF. CDR3 bases: TGTGCCAGCATCCCTAGCGGGCTCCCCAACACCGGGGAGCTGTTTTTT.

The V call is TRBV7-8, the J call TRBJ2-3; the match to TRBD2 covers 16 bases. With V trimmed by 3 bases and J by 3 bases, 3 bases remained unmatched. Germline lookup yields CDR1 SGHVS and CDR2 FQNEAQ. This CDR3 has 17 amino acids. The CDR3 DNA reads TGTGCCAGCAGCTTCCTGGGACTAGCGGGGGGGACAGATACGCAGTATTTT. This gives the protein CASSFLGLAGGTDTQYF.

A single count supports this clone. The chain combines TRBV30 with TRBJ1-1, with a possible D match to TRBD1 (6 bases). Germline lookup yields CDR1 GTSNPN and CDR2 SVGIG (reference sequence). The CDR3 contains 14 residues. V was pared by 4 bases and J by 0 bases, with 12 bases between. This chain's CDR3 is CAWMLQGMNTEAFF. The CDR3 DNA follows: TGTGCCTGGATGCTGCAGGGGATGAACACTGAAGCTTTCTTT. The complete variable domain, with remaining parts taken from reference TRBV30 and TRBJ1-1, reads SQTIHQWPATLVQPVGSPLSLECTVEGTSNPNLYWYRQAAGRGLQLLFYSVGIGQISSEVPQNLSASRPQDRQFILSSKKLLLSDSGFYLCAWMLQGMNTEAFFGQGTRLTVV.